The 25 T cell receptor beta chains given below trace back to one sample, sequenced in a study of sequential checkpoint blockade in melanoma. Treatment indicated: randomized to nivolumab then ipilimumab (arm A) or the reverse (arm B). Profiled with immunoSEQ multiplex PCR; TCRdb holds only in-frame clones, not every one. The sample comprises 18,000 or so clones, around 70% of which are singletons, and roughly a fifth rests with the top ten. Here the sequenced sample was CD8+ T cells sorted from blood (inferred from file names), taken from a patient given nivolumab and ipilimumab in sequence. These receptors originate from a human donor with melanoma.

CDR3 protein: CASRQKLTDTQYF. Written as DNA, the CDR3 is TGTGCCAGCCGACAGAAGCTCACAGATACGCAGTATTTT. The chain employs TRBV7-9 and TRBJ2-3, with D maybe TRBD1 (5 bases). V gave up 8 bases and J gave up 2 bases, with 11 bases separating them. This CDR3 comprises 13 residues. Germline V lookup: CDR1 SEHNR, CDR2 FQNEAQ (reference sequence).

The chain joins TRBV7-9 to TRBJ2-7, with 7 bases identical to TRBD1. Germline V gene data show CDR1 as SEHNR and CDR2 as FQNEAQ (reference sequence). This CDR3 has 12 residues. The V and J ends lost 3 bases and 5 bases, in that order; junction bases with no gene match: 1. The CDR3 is CASSLTGNEQYF. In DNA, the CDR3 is TGTGCCAGCAGCTTGACAGGGAACGAGCAGTACTTC. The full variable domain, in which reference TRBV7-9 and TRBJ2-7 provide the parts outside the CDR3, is DTGVSQNPRHKITKRGQNVTFRCDPISEHNRLYWYRQTLGQGPEFLTYFQNEAQLEKSRLLSDRFSAERPKGSFSTLEIQRTEQGDSAMYLCASSLTGNEQYFGPGTRLTVT.

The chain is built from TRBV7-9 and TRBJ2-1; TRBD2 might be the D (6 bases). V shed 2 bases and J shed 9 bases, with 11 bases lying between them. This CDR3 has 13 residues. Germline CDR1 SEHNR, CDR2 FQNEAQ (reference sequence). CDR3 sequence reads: CASSLSGVLEQFF. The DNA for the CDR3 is TGTGCCAGCAGCTTATCGGGGGTTCTTGAGCAGTTCTTC.

The CDR3 nucleotides read TGTGCCAGCAGCTTGGCTGGCGGGAGGCTAAACGAGCAGTACTTC. The encoded protein is CASSLAGGRLNEQYF. V usage is TRBV5-6 and J usage is TRBJ2-7; TRBD2 agrees at 8 bases. V shed 0 bases, J shed 5 bases, and the junction held 7 bases outside the gene matches. The CDR3 is made up of 15 amino acids. The V gene's germline CDR1 is SGHDT and CDR2 YYEEEE.

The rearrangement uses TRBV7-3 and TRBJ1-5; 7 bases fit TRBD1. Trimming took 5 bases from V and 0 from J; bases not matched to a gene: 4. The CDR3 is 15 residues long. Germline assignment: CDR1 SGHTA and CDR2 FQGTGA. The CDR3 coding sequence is TGTGCCAGCAGCGAAGGACAGGTTAGCAATCAGCCCCAGCATTTT. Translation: CASSEGQVSNQPQHF.

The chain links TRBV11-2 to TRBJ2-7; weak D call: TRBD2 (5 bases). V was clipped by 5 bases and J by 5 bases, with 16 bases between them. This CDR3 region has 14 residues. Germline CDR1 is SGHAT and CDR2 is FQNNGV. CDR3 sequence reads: CASSLPKEVDEQYF. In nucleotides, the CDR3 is TGTGCCAGCAGCCTCCCCAAGGAGGTTGACGAGCAGTACTTC. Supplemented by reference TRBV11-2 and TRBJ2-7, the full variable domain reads EAGVAQSPRYKIIEKRQSVAFWCNPISGHATLYWYQQILGQGPKLLIQFQNNGVVDDSQLPKDRFSAERLKGVDSTLKIQPAKLEDSAVYLCASSLPKEVDEQYFGPGTRLTVT.

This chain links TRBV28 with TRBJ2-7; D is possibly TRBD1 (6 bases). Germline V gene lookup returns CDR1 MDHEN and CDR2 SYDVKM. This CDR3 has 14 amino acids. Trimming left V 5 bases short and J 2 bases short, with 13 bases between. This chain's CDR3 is CASSTDSQPYEQYF. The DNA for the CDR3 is TGTGCCAGCAGTACGGACAGCCAACCCTACGAGCAGTACTTC.

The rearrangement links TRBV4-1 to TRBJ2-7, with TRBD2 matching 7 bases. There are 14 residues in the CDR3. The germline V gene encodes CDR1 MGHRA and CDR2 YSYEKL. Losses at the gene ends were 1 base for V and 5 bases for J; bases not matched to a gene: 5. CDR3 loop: CASSQAGTKNEQYF. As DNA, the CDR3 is TGCGCCAGCAGCCAAGCCGGGACTAAAAACGAGCAGTACTTC.

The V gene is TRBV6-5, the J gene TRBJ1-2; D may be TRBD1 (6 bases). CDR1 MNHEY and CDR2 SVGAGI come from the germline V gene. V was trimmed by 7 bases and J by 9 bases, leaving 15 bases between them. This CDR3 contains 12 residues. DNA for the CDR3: TGTGCCAGCACGAAAAACAGGGCGCGCTACACCTTC. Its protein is CASTKNRARYTF.

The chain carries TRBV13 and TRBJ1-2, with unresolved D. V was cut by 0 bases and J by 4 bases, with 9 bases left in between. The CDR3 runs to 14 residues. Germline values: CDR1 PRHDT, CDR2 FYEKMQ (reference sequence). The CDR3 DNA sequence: TGTGCCAGCAGCTTAGGGAGTAGCGTCTATGGCTACACCTTC. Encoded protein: CASSLGSSVYGYTF.

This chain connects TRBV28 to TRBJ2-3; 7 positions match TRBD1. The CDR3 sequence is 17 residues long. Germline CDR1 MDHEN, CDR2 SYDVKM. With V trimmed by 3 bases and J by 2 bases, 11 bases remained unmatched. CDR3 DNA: TGTGCCAGCAGTTTCGACCAGACAGGGCAACCCACAGATACGCAGTATTTT. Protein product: CASSFDQTGQPTDTQYF.

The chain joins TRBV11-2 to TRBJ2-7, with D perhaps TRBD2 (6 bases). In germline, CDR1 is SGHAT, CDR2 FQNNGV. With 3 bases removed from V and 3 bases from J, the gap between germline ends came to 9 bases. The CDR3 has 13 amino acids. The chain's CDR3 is CASSFGGIYEQYF. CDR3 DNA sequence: TGTGCCAGCAGCTTTGGGGGGATCTACGAGCAGTACTTC.

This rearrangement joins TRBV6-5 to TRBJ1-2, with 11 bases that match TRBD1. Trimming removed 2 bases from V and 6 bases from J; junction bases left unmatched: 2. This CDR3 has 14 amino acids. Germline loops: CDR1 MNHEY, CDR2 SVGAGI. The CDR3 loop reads CASSYRTGGNGYTF. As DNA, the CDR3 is TGTGCCAGCAGTTACCGGACAGGGGGCAATGGCTACACCTTC.

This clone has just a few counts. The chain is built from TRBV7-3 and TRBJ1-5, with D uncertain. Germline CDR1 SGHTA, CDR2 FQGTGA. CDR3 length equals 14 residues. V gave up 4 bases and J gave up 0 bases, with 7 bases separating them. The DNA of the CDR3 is TGTGCCAGCAGCTACCACAATAGCAATCAGCCCCAGCATTTT. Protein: CASSYHNSNQPQHF.

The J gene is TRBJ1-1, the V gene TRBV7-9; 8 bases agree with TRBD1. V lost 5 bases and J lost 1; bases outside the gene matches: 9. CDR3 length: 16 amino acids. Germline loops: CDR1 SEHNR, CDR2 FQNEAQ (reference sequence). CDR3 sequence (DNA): TGTGCCAGCAGCATATACCCGGACAGGGAGAACACTGAAGCTTTCTTT. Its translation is CASSIYPDRENTEAFF.

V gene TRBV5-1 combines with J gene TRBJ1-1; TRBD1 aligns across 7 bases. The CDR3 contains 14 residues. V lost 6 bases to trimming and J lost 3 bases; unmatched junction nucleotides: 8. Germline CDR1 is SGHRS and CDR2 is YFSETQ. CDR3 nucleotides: TGCGCCAGCAAGATACAGGGGCGGGACACTGAAGCTTTCTTT. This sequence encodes CASKIQGRDTEAFF. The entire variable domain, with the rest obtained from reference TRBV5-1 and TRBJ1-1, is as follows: KAGVTQTPRYLIKTRGQQVTLSCSPISGHRSVSWYQQTPGQGLQFLFEYFSETQRNKGNFPGRFSGRQFSNSRSEMNVSTLELGDSALYLCASKIQGRDTEAFFGQGTRLTVV.

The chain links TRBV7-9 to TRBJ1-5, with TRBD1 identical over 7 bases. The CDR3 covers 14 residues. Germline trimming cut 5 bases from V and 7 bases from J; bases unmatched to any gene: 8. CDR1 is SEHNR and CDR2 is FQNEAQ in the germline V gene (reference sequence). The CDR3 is CASSQGGPSQPQHF. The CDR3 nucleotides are TGTGCCAGCAGCCAGGGGGGTCCAAGCCAGCCCCAGCATTTT.

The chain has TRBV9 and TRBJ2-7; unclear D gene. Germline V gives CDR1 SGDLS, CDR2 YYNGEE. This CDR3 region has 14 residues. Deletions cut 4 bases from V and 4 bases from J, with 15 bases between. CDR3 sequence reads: CASSPGFSQYEQYF. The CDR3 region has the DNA TGTGCCAGCAGCCCCGGGTTTAGCCAATACGAGCAGTACTTC.

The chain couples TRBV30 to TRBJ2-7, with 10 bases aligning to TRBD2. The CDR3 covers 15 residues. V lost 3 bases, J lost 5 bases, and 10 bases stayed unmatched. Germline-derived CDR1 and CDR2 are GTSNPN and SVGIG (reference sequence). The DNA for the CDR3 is TGTGCCTGGAGGAACGTCAGCGGGAGGGCCCACGAGCAGTACTTC. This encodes CAWRNVSGRAHEQYF.

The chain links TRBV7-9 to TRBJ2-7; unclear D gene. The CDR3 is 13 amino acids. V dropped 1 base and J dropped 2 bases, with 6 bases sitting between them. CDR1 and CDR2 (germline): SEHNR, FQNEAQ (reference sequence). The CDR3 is CASSLGRTYEQYF. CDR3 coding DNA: TGTGCCAGCAGCTTAGGGCGGACCTACGAGCAGTACTTC.

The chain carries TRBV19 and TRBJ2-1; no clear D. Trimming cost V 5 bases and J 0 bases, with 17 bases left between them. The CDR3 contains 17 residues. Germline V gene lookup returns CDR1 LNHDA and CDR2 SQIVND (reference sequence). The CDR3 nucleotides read TGTGCCAGTAGTGCCCTTCGCAATTCCAGCTCCTACAATGAGCAGTTCTTC. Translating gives CASSALRNSSSYNEQFF.

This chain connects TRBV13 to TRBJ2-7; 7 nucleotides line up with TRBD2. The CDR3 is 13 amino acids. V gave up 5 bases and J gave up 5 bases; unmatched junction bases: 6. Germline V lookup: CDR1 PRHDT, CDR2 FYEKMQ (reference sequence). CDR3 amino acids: CASSGGGFDEQYF. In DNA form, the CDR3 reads TGTGCCAGCAGCGGGGGGGGTTTTGACGAGCAGTACTTC.

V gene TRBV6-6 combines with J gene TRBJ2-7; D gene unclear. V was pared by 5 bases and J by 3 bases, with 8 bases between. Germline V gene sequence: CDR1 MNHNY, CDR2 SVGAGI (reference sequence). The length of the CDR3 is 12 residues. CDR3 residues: CASSIESYEQYF. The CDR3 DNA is TGTGCCAGCAGTATCGAGAGCTACGAGCAGTACTTC.

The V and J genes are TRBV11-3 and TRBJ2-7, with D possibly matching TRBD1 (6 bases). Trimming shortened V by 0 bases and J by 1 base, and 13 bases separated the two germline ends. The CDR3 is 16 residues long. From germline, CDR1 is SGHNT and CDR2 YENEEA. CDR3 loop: CASSLDPGAESYEQYF. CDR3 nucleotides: TGTGCCAGCAGCTTAGATCCAGGGGCGGAATCCTACGAGCAGTACTTC.

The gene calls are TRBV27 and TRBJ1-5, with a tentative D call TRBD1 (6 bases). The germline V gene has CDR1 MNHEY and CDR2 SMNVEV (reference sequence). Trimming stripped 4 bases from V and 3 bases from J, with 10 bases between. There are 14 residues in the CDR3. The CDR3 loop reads CASSSGADNQPQHF. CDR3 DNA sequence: TGTGCCAGCAGTTCAGGGGCGGACAATCAGCCCCAGCATTTT.